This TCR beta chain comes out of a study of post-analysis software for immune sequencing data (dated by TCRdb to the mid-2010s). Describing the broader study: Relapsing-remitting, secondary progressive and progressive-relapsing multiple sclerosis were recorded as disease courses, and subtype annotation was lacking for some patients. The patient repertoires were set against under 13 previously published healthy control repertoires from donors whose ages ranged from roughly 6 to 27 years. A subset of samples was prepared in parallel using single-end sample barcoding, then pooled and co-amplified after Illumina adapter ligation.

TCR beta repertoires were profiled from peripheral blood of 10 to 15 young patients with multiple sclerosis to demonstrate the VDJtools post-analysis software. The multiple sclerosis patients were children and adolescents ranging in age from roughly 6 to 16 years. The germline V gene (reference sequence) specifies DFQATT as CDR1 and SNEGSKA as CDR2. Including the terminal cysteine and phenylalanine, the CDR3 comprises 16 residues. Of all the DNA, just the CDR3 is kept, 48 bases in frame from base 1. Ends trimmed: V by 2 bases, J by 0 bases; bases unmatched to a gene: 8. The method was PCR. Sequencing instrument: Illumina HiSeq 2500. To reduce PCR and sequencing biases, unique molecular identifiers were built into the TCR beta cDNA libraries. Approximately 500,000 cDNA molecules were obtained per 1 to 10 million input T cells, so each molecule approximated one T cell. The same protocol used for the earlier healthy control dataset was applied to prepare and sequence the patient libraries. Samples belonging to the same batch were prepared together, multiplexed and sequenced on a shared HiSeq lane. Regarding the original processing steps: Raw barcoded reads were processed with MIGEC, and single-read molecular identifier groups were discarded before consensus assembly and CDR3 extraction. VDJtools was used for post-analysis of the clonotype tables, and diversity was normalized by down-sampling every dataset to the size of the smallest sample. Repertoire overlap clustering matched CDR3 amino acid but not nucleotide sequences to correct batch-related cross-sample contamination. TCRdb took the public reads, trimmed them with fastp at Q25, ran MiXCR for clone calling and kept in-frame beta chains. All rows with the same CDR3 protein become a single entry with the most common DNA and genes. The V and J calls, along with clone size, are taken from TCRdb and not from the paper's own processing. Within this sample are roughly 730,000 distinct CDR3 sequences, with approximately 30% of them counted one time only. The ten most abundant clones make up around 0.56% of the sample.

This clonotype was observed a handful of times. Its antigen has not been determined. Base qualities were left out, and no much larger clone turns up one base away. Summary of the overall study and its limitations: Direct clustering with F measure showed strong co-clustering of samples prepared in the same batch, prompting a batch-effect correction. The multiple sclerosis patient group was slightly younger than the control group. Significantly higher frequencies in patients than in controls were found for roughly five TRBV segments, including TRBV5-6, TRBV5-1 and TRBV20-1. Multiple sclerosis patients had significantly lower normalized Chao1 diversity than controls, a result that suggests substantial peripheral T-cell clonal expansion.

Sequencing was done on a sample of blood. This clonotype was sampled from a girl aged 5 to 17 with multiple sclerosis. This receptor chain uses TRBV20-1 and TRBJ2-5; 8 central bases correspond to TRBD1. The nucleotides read TGCAGTGCTAGATACCGGGACAGGAGGTACCAAGAGACCCAGTACTTC. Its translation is CSARYRDRRYQETQYF.